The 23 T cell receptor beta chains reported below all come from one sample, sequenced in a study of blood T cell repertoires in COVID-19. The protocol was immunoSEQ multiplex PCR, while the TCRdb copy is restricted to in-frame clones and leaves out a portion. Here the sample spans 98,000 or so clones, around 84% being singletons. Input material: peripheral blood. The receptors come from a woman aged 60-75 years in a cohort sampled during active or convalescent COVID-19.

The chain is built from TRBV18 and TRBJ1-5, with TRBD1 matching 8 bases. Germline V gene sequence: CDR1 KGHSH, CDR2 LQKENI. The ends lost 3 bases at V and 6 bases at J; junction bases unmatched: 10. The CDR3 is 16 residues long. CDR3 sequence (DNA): TGTGCCAGCTCACCGACCGGGACAGGAGTCGGTCAGCCCCAGCATTTT. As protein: CASSPTGTGVGQPQHF.

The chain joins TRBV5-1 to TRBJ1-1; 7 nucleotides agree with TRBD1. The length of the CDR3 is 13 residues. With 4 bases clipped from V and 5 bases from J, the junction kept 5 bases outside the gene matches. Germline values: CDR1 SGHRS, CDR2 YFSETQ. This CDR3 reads CASSEDRWTEAFF. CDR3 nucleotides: TGCGCCAGCAGCGAGGACAGGTGGACTGAAGCTTTCTTT.

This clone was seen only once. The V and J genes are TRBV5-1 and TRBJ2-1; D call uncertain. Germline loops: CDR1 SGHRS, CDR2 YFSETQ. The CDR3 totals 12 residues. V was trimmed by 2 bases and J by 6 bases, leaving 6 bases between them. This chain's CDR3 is CASSFGVNEQFF. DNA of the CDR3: TGCGCCAGCAGCTTCGGAGTCAATGAGCAGTTCTTC.

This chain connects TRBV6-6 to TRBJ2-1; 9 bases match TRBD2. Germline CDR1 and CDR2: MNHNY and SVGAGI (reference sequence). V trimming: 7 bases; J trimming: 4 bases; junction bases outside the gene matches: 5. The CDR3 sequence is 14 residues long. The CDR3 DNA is TGTGCCAGCACGGGGACTAGCAGTTACAATGAGCAGTTCTTC. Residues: CASTGTSSYNEQFF.

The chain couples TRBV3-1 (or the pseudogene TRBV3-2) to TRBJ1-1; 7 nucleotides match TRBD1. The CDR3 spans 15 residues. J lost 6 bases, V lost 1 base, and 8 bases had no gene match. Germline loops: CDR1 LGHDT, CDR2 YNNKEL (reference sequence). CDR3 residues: CASSQGRGQGAEAFF. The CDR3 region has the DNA TGTGCCAGCAGCCAAGGGAGGGGGCAAGGGGCTGAAGCTTTCTTT.

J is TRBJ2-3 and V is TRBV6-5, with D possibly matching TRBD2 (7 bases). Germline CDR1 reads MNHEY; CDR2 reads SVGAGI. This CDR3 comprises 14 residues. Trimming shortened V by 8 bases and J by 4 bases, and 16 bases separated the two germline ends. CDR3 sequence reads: CASQWGGQPDTQYF. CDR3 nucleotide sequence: TGTGCCAGCCAATGGGGGGGCCAGCCAGATACGCAGTATTTT.

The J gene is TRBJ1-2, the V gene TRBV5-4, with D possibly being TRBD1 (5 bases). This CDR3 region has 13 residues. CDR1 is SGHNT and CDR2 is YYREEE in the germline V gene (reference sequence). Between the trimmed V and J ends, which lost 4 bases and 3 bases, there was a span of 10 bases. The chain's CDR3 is CASSPDSYYGYTF. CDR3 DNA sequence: TGTGCCAGCAGCCCCGACAGCTACTATGGCTACACCTTC.

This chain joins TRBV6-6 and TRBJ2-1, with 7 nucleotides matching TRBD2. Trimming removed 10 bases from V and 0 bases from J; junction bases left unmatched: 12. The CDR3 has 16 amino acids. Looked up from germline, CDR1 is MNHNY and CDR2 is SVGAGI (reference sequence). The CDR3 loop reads CATSERGFSSYNEQFF. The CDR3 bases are TGTGCCACCTCTGAGCGGGGCTTCAGCTCCTACAATGAGCAGTTCTTC.

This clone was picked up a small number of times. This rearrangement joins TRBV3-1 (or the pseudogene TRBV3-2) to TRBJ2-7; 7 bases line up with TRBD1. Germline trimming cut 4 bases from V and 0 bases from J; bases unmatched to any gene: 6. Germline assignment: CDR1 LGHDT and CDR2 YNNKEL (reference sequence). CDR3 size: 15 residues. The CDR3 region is CASSRAAGGSYEQYF. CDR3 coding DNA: TGTGCCAGCAGCCGGGCGGCAGGGGGCTCCTACGAGCAGTACTTC.

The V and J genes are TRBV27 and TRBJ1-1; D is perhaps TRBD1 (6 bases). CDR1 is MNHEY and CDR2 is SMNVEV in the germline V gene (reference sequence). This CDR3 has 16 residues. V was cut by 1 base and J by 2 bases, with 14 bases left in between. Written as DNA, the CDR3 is TGTGCCAGCAGTTTATACGGACAGACCCTCAACACTGAAGCTTTCTTT. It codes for CASSLYGQTLNTEAFF.

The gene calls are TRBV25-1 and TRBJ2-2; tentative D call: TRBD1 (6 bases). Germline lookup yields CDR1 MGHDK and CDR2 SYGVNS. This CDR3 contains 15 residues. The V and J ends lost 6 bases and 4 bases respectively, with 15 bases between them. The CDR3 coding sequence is TGTGCCAGCAGAGGGCAGGGGATTTCCACCGGGGAGCTGTTTTTT. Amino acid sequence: CASRGQGISTGELFF.

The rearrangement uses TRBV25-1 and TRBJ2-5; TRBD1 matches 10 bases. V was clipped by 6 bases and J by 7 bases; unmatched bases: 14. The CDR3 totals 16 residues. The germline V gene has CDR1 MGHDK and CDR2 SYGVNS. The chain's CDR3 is CASSGVDGQGDGTQYF. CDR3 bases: TGTGCCAGCAGCGGAGTTGACGGACAGGGGGATGGGACCCAGTACTTC.

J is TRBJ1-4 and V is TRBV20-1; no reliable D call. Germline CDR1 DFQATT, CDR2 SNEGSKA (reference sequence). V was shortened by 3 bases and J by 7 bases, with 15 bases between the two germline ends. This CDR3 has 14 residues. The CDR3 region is CSASVWREVEKLFF. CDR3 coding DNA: TGCAGTGCTAGTGTGTGGAGGGAGGTTGAAAAACTGTTTTTT.

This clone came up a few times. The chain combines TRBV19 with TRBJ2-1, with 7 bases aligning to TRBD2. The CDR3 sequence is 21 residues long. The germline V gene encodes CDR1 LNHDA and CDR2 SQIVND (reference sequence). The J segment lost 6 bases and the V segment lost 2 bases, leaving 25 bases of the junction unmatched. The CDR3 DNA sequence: TGTGCCAGTAGTATAAAGGGACCCTTACGATTTGGGAGGGAGGGGCGCAATGAGCAGTTCTTC. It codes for CASSIKGPLRFGREGRNEQFF.

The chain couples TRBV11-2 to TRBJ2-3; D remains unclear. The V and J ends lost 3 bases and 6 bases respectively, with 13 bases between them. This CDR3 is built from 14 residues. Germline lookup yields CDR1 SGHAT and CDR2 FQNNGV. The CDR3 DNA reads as TGTGCCAGCAGCTTGAACAGTTACCTCGATACGCAGTATTTT. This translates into CASSLNSYLDTQYF.

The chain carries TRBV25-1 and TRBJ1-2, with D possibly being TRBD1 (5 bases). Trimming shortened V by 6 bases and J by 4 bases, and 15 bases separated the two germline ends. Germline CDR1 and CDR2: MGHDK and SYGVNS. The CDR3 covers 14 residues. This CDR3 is CASRKGGAGYGYTF. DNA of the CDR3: TGTGCCAGCAGGAAGGGAGGGGCCGGCTATGGCTACACCTTC.

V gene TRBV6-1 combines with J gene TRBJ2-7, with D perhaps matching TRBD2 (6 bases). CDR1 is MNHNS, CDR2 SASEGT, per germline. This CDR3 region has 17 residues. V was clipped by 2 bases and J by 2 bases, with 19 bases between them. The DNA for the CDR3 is TGTGCCAGCAGTGAAATAATAGGCGGGACGGTTACCTACGAGCAGTACTTC. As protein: CASSEIIGGTVTYEQYF.

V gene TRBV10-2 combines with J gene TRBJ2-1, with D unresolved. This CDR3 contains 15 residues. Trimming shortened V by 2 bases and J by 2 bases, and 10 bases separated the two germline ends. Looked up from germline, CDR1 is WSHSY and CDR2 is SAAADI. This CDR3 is CASSEKQPTYNEQFF. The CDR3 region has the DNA TGCGCCAGCAGTGAGAAACAGCCCACCTACAATGAGCAGTTCTTC.

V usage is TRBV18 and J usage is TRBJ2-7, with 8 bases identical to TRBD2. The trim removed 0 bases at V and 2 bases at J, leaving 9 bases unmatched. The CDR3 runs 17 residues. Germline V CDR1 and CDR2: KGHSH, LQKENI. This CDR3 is CASSPPSAGGPAYEQYF. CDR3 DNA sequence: TGTGCCAGCTCACCACCCTCCGCGGGAGGCCCTGCCTACGAGCAGTACTTC.

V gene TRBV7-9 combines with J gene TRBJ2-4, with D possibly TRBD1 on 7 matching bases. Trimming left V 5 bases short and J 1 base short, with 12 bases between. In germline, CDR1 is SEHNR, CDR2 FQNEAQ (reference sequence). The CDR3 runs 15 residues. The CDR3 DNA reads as TGTGCCAGCAGCCTCAGGGGGGAGGCCAAAAACATTCAGTACTTC. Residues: CASSLRGEAKNIQYF.

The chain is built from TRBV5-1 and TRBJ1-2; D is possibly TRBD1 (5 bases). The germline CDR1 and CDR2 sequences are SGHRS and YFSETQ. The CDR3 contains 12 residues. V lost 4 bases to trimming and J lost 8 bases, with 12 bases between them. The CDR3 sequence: CASSPPGLGYTF. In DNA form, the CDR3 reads TGCGCCAGCAGCCCCCCAGGGTTGGGCTACACCTTC.

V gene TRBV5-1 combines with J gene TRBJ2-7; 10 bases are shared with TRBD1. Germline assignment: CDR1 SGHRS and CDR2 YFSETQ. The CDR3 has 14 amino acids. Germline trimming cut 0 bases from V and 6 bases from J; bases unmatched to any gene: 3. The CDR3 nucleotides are TGCGCCAGCAGCTTGGGACAGGGGGCGGCCGAGCAGTACTTC. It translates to CASSLGQGAAEQYF.

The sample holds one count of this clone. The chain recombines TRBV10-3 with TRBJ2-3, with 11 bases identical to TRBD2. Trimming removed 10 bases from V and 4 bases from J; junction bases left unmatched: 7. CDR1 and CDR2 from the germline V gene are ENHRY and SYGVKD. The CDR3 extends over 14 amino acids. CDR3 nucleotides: TGTGCCACCGTAGCGGGGGGGCTTGCAGATACGCAGTATTTT. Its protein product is CATVAGGLADTQYF.